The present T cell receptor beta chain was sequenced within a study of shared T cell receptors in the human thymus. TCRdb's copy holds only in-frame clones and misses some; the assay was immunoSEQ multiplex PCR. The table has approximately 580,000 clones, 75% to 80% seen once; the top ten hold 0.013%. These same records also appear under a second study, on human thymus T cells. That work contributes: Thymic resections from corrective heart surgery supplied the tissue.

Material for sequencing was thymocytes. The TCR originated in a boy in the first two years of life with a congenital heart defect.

The CDR3 protein is CASSSGHVETGELFF. CDR3 DNA sequence: TGCGCCAGCAGCTCGGGACACGTTGAGACCGGGGAGCTGTTTTTT. V and J are TRBV5-1 and TRBJ2-2, with D perhaps TRBD1 (6 bases). Trimming took 3 bases from V and 5 from J, leaving 14 bases between them. This CDR3 comprises 15 residues. Germline V CDR1 and CDR2: SGHRS, YFSETQ.